Presented here are 14 T cell receptor beta chains from one specimen sequenced in a study of PD-1 blockade in classical Hodgkin lymphoma. This table comes from immunoSEQ multiplex PCR, and its TCRdb copy is limited to in-frame clones, with some not included. Of roughly 92,000 clones detected, roughly 92% appear once; the ten largest clones hold roughly 2.8%. All patients relapsed after autologous stem cell transplantation, and brentuximab vedotin exposure varied. This material consisted of peripheral blood mononuclear cells (PBMCs), taken at baseline. These receptors all come from a human donor with classical Hodgkin lymphoma.

The table lists this clone with a few counts. V is TRBV5-1 and J is TRBJ2-2; 8 bases fit TRBD1. V shed 4 bases, J shed 3 bases, and the junction held 2 bases outside the gene matches. This CDR3 has 14 amino acids. Germline V gene lookup returns CDR1 SGHRS and CDR2 YFSETQ. The chain's CDR3 is CASSLTGDTGELFF. Written as DNA, the CDR3 is TGCGCCAGCAGCCTGACAGGGGACACCGGGGAGCTGTTTTTT.

This clone was counted a single time. The rearrangement uses TRBV30 and TRBJ1-3; D uncertain. This CDR3 contains 15 residues. CDR1 and CDR2 from the germline V gene are GTSNPN and SVGIG (reference sequence). Trimming took 4 bases from V and 0 from J, leaving 13 bases between them. Written as DNA, the CDR3 is TGTGCCTGGACTGGAACACAGAGCTCTGGAAACACCATATATTTT. This codes for CAWTGTQSSGNTIYF. Using reference TRBV30 and TRBJ1-3 for the parts outside the CDR3, the full variable domain is SQTIHQWPATLVQPVGSPLSLECTVEGTSNPNLYWYRQAAGRGLQLLFYSVGIGQISSEVPQNLSASRPQDRQFILSSKKLLLSDSGFYLCAWTGTQSSGNTIYFGEGSWLTVV.

This chain joins TRBV7-6 and TRBJ1-4; no clear D. The germline CDR1 and CDR2 sequences are SGHVS and FNYEAQ. This CDR3 has 13 amino acids. The V end lost 5 bases, the J end lost 7 bases, and 11 bases lay between the germline ends. The CDR3 is CASSPTRGEKLFF. DNA of the CDR3: TGTGCCAGCAGCCCAACGCGGGGTGAAAAACTGTTTTTT.

The chain joins TRBV9 to TRBJ2-1, with D possibly TRBD2 on 7 matching bases. The CDR3 totals 15 residues. Germline V gives CDR1 SGDLS, CDR2 YYNGEE. V was trimmed by 3 bases and J by 8 bases, leaving 18 bases between them. The CDR3 nucleotides read TGTGCCAGCAGCGCTCAGGGGAGGGTCAGGGATGAGCAGTTCTTC. Amino acid sequence: CASSAQGRVRDEQFF.

The V gene is TRBV7-6, the J gene TRBJ2-1, with D maybe TRBD2 (6 bases). This CDR3 is 16 amino acids long. Trimming left V 2 bases short and J 7 bases short, with 18 bases between. CDR1 is SGHVS and CDR2 is FNYEAQ in the germline V gene. The CDR3 coding sequence is TGTGCCAGCAGCTTACCGCTCGGGACTCCTCATAATGAGCAGTTCTTC. Its protein product is CASSLPLGTPHNEQFF.

The chain carries TRBV6-5 and TRBJ1-3; D gene unclear. V lost 2 bases and J lost 0, with 8 bases in between. The CDR3 contains 15 residues. The germline CDR1 and CDR2 sequences are MNHEY and SVGAGI. DNA of the CDR3: TGTGCCAGCAGTTACAGTAGCAACTCTGGAAACACCATATATTTT. Translating it yields CASSYSSNSGNTIYF.

V is TRBV27 and J is TRBJ1-1; D may be TRBD1 (6 bases). Looked up from germline, CDR1 is MNHEY and CDR2 is SMNVEV (reference sequence). Between the trimmed V and J ends, which lost 8 bases and 4 bases, there was a span of 14 bases. CDR3 length equals 13 residues. The CDR3 coding sequence is TGTGCCAGCCGACCACAGGGCCCCACTGAAGCTTTCTTT. It encodes CASRPQGPTEAFF.

The chain recombines TRBV6-6 with TRBJ2-7; D call uncertain. CDR3 length: 12 amino acids. Germline CDR1 and CDR2: MNHNY and SVGAGI (reference sequence). V shed 3 bases and J shed 2 bases, with 5 bases lying between them. The CDR3 here is CASSYGPYEQYF. The CDR3 DNA reads as TGTGCCAGCAGTTATGGGCCCTACGAGCAGTACTTC.

The chain combines TRBV29-1 with TRBJ2-7; the match to TRBD1 covers 7 bases. The CDR3 extends over 14 amino acids. The germline gives CDR1 SQVTM, CDR2 ANQGSEA. With 3 bases clipped from V and 3 bases from J, the junction kept 8 bases outside the gene matches. CDR3 protein: CSVDLGGRGYEQYF. The CDR3 region has the DNA TGCAGCGTTGACCTAGGGGGCAGGGGCTACGAGCAGTACTTC.

The V call is TRBV10-2, the J call TRBJ2-7, with TRBD2 matching over 7 bases. J lost 1 base, V lost 4 bases, and 7 bases had no gene match. CDR1 and CDR2 (germline): WSHSY, SAAADI. This CDR3 contains 15 residues. The CDR3 region has the DNA TGCGCCAGCAGTGTTTCTGGCGGGAGATCCTACGAGCAGTACTTC. This encodes CASSVSGGRSYEQYF.

This chain's CDR3 is CASSSTGWSTDTQYF. The CDR3, as DNA: TGTGCCAGCAGTTCAACAGGGTGGAGCACAGATACGCAGTATTTT. The chain couples TRBV27 to TRBJ2-3; perhaps TRBD1 as D (6 bases). V was trimmed by 4 bases and J by 0 bases, leaving 11 bases between them. The CDR3 contains 15 residues. Looked up from germline, CDR1 is MNHEY and CDR2 is SMNVEV (reference sequence).

The chain carries TRBV7-2 and TRBJ2-3; D is undetermined. Per the germline V gene, CDR1 is SGHTA and CDR2 is FQGNSA. V was trimmed by 1 base and J by 4 bases, leaving 9 bases between them. The length of the CDR3 is 14 residues. CDR3 nucleotide sequence: TGTGCCAGCAGCTTAGTGCCAAGCGCAGATACGCAGTATTTT. The encoded protein is CASSLVPSADTQYF.

This clone has more than one count but fewer than ten. The chain couples TRBV19 to TRBJ1-2; TRBD1 might be the D (5 bases). Trimming removed 4 bases at V and 4 bases at J, with 10 bases between. The CDR3 loop spans 13 amino acids. Germline V gene sequence: CDR1 LNHDA, CDR2 SQIVND (reference sequence). CDR3 region: CASSTGTFYGYTF. CDR3 coding DNA: TGTGCCAGTAGTACAGGGACCTTCTATGGCTACACCTTC.

The rearrangement uses TRBV18 and TRBJ1-2; D perhaps matches TRBD1 (6 bases). V was cut by 4 bases and J by 2 bases, with 11 bases left in between. CDR1 is KGHSH, CDR2 LQKENI, per germline. This CDR3 contains 14 residues. In DNA, the CDR3 is TGTGCCAGCTCACTCCGACAGGAAAACTATGGCTACACCTTC. This encodes CASSLRQENYGYTF. Based on the CDR3 plus reference TRBV18 and TRBJ1-2, the full variable domain is NAGVMQNPRHLVRRRGQEARLRCSPMKGHSHVYWYRQLPEEGLKFMVYLQKENIIDESGMPKERFSAEFPKEGPSILRIQQVVRGDSAAYFCASSLRQENYGYTFGSGTRLTVV.